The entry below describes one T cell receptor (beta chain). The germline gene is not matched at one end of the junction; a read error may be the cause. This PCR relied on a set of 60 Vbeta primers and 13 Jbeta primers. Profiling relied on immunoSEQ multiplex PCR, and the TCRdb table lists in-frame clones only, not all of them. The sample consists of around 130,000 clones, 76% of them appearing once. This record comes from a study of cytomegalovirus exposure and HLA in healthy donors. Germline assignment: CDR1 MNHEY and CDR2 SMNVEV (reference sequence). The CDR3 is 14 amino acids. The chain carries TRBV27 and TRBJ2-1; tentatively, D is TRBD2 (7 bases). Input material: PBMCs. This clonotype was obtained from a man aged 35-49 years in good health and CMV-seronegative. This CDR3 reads CAGSLLGGRNEQFF. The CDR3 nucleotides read TGTGCCGGCAGTTTACTGGGGGGGCGCAATGAGCAGTTCTTC.